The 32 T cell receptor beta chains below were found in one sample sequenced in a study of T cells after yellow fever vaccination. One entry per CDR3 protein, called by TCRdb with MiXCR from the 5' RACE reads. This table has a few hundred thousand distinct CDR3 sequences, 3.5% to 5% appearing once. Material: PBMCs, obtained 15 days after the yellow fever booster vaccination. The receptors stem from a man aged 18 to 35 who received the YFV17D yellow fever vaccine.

The CDR3 sequence is CASSLLAGQDTQYF. The DNA of the CDR3 is TGTGCCAGCAGCTTATTGGCCGGGCAGGATACGCAGTATTTT. The V gene is TRBV7-9, the J gene TRBJ2-3, with D uncertain. CDR1 is SEHNR, CDR2 FQNEAQ, per germline (reference sequence). This CDR3 contains 14 residues. Trimming took off 2 bases at V and 6 bases at J, with 12 bases between the two ends. Based on the CDR3 plus reference TRBV7-9 and TRBJ2-3, the full variable domain is DTGVSQNPRHKITKRGQNVTFRCDPISEHNRLYWYRQTLGQGPEFLTYFQNEAQLEKSRLLSDRFSAERPKGSFSTLEIQRTEQGDSAMYLCASSLLAGQDTQYFGPGTRLTVL.

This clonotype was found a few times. The CDR3 loop reads CASSHRSTDTQYF. The CDR3 DNA reads as TGTGCCAGCAGTCACCGAAGCACAGATACGCAGTATTTT. This chain joins TRBV6-2 or TRBV6-3 and TRBJ2-3; no definite D call. V lost 5 bases, J lost 0 bases, and 6 bases lay in between. Germline V gives CDR1 MNHEY, CDR2 SVGEGT. The CDR3 covers 13 residues.

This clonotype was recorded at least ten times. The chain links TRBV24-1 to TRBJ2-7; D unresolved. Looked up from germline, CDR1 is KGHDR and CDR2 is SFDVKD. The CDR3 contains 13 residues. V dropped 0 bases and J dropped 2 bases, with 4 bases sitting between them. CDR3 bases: TGTGCCACCAGTGATTTGGTCGCCTACGAGCAGTACTTC. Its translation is CATSDLVAYEQYF.

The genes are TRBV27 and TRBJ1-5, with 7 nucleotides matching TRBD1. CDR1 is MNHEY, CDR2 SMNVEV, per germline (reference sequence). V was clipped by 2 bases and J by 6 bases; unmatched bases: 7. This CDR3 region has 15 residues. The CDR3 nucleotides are TGTGCCAGCAGTTTACGGCAGGGGGAAGGTCAGCCCCAGCATTTT. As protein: CASSLRQGEGQPQHF.

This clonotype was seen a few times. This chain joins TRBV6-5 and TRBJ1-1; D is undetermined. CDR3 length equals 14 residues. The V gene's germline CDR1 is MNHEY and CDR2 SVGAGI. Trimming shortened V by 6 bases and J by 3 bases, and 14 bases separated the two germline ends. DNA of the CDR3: TGTGCCAGCAGGGTTGAGACGGGGTACACTGAAGCTTTCTTT. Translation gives CASRVETGYTEAFF.

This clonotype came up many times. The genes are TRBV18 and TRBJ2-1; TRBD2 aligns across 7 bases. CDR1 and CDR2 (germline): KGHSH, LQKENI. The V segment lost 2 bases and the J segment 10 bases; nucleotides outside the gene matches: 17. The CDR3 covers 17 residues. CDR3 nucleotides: TGTGCCAGCTCACCAGGGGGGGTAGGACACTACAATATCGAGCAGTTCTTC. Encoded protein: CASSPGGVGHYNIEQFF. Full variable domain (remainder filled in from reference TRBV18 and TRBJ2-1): NAGVMQNPRHLVRRRGQEARLRCSPMKGHSHVYWYRQLPEEGLKFMVYLQKENIIDESGMPKERFSAEFPKEGPSILRIQQVVRGDSAAYFCASSPGGVGHYNIEQFFGPGTRLTVL.

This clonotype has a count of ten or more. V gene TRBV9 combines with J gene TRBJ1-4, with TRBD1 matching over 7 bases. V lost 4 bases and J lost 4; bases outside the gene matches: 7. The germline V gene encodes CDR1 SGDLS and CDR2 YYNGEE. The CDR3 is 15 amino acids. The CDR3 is CASSPRGRDNEKLFF. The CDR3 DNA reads TGTGCCAGCAGCCCCAGGGGGAGGGATAATGAAAAACTGTTTTTT.

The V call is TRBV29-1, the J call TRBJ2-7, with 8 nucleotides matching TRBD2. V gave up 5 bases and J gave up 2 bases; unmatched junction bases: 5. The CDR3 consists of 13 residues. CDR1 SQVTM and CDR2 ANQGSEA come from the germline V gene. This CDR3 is CSVPGRDTYEQYF. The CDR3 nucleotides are TGCAGCGTTCCCGGGAGGGACACCTACGAGCAGTACTTC.

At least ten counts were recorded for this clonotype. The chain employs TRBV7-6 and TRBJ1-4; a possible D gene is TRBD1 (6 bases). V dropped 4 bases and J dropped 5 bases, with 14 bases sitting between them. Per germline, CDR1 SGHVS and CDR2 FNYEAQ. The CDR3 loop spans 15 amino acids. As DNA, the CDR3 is TGTGCCAGCAGCTCCTCAGACAGGCTGAATGAAAAACTGTTTTTT. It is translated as CASSSSDRLNEKLFF. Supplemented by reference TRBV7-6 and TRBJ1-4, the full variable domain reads GAGVSQSPRYKVTKRGQDVALRCDPISGHVSLYWYRQALGQGPEFLTYFNYEAQQDKSGLPNDRFSAERPEGSISTLTIQRTEQRDSAMYRCASSSSDRLNEKLFFGSGTQLSVL.

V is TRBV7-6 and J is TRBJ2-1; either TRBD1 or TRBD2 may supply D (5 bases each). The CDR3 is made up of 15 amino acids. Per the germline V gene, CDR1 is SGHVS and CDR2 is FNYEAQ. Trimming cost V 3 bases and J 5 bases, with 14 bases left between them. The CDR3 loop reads CASSFGTPANNEQFF. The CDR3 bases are TGTGCCAGCAGCTTCGGGACCCCGGCCAACAATGAGCAGTTCTTC.

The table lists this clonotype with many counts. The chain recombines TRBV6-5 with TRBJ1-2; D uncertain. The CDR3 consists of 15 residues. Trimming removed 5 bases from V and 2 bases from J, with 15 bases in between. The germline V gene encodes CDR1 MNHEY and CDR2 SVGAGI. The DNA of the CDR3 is TGTGCCAGCAGTGGCCGGTACAGACCCAACTATGGCTACACCTTC. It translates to CASSGRYRPNYGYTF.

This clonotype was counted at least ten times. The CDR3 DNA follows: TGTGCCAGCAGTAAAATACAGGACTCTGGGGCCAACGTCCTGACTTTC. Its translation: CASSKIQDSGANVLTF. This chain joins TRBV28 and TRBJ2-6; possibly TRBD1 for D (5 bases). This CDR3 contains 16 residues. Germline lookup yields CDR1 MDHEN and CDR2 SYDVKM. V lost 5 bases and J 0 bases, leaving 11 bases between the germline ends.

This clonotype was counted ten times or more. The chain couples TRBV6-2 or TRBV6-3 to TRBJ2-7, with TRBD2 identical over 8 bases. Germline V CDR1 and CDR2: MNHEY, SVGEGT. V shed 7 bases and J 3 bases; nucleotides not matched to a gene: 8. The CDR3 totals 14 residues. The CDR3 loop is CASTHPGGDYEQYF. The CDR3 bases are TGTGCCAGCACCCACCCCGGGGGGGACTACGAGCAGTACTTC.

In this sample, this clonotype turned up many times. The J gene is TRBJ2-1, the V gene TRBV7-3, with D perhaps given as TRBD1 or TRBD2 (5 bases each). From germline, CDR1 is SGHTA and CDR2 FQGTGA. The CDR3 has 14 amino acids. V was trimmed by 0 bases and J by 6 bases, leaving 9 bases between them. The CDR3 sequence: CASSLTGTSNEQFF. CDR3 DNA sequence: TGTGCCAGCAGCTTAACTGGGACGAGCAATGAGCAGTTCTTC.

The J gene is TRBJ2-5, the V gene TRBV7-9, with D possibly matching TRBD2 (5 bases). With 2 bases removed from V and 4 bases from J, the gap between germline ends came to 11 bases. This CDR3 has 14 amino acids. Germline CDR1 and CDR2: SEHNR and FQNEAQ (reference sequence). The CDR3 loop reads CASSLRGSGETQYF. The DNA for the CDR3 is TGTGCCAGCAGCTTAAGAGGGTCGGGAGAGACCCAGTACTTC.

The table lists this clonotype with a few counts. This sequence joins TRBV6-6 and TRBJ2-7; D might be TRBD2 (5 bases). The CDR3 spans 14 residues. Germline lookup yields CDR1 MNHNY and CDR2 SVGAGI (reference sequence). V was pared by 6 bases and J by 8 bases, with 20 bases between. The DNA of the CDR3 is TGTGCCAGCAGGGACCCACTAGTGCGGAGAAAGCAGTACTTC. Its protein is CASRDPLVRRKQYF.

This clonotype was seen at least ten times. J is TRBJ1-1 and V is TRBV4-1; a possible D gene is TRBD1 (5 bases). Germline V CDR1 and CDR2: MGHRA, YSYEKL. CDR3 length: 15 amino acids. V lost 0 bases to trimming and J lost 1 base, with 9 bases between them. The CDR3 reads CASSQDRAPNTEAFF. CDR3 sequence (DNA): TGCGCCAGCAGCCAAGACAGGGCCCCGAACACTGAAGCTTTCTTT.

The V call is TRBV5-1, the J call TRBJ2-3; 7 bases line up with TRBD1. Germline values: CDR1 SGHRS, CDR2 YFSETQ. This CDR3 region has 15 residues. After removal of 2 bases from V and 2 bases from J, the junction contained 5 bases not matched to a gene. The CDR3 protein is CASSLDRAPTDTQYF. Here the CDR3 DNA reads TGCGCCAGCAGCTTAGACAGGGCCCCCACAGATACGCAGTATTTT.

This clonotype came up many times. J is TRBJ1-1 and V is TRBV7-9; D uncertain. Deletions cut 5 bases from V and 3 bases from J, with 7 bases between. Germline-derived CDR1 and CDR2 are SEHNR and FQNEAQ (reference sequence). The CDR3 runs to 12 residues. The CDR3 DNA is TGTGCCAGCAGCCCGACGGACACTGAAGCTTTCTTT. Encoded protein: CASSPTDTEAFF.

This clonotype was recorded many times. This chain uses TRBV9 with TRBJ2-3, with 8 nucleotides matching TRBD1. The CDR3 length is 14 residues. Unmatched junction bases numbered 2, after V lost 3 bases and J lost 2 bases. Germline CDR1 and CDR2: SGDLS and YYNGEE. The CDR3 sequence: CASSEDRDTDTQYF. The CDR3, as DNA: TGTGCCAGCAGCGAGGACAGGGACACAGATACGCAGTATTTT.

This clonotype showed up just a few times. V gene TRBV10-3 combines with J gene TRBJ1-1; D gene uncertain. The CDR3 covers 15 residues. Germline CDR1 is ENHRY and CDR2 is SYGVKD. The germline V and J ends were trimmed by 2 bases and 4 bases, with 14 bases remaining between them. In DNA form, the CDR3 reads TGTGCCATCAGTGAGGGCCTCCCTAGGAGCACTGAAGCTTTCTTT. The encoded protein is CAISEGLPRSTEAFF.

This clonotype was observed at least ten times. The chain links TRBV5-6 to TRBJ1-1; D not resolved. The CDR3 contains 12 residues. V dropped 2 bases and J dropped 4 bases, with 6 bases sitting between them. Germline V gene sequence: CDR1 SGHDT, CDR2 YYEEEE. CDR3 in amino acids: CASSFTSTEAFF. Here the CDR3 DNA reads TGTGCCAGCAGCTTCACTAGCACTGAAGCTTTCTTT.

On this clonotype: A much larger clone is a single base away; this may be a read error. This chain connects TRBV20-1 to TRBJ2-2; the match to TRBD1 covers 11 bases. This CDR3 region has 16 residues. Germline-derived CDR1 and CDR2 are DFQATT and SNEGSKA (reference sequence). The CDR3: CSARQSGQGATGEPFF. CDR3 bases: TGCAGTGCTAGACAATCCGGACAGGGGGCAACCGGGGAGCCGTTTTTT.

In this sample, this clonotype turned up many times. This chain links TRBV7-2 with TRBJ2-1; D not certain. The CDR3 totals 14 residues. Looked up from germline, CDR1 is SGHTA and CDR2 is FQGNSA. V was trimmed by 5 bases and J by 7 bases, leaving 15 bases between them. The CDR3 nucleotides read TGTGCCAGCAGCGCAGAAACGGGCCGGAATGAGCAGTTCTTC. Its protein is CASSAETGRNEQFF.

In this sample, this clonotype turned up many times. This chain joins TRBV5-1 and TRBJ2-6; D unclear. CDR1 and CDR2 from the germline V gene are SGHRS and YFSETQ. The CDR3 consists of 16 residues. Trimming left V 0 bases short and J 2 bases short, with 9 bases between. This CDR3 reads CASSLEVVPGANVLTF. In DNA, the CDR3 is TGCGCCAGCAGCTTGGAGGTCGTGCCTGGGGCCAACGTCCTGACTTTC.

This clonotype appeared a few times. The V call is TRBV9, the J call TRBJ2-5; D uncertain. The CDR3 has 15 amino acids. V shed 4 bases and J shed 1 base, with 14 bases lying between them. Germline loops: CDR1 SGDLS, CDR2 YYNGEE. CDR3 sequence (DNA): TGTGCCAGCAGCCCCGGCGGCAGGACCCAAGAGACCCAGTACTTC. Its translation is CASSPGGRTQETQYF.

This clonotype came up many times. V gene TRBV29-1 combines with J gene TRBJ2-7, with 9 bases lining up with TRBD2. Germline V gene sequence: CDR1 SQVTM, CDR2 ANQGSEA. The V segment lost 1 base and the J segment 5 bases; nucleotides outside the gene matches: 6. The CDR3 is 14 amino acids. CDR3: CSVEGRGGIDEQYF. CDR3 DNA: TGCAGCGTTGAAGGGCGGGGGGGCATCGACGAGCAGTACTTC.

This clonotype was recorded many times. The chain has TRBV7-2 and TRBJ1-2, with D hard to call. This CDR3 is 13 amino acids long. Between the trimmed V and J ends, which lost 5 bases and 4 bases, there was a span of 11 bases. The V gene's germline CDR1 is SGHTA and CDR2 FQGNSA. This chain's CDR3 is CASSPGGLYGYTF. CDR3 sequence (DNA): TGTGCCAGCAGCCCAGGAGGGCTCTATGGCTACACCTTC.

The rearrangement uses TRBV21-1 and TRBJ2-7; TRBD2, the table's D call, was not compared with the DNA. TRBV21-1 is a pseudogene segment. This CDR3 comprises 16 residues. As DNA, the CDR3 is TGTGCCAGCAGCAGGTGGACTAGCGGGGGGTATTACGAGCAGTACGTC. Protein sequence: CASSRWTSGGYYEQYV.

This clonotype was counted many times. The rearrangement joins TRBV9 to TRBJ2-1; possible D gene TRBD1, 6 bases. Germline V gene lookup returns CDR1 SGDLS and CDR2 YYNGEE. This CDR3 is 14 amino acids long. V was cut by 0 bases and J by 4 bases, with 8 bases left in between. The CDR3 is CASSVAGTYNEQFF. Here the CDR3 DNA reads TGTGCCAGCAGCGTAGCCGGGACATACAATGAGCAGTTCTTC.

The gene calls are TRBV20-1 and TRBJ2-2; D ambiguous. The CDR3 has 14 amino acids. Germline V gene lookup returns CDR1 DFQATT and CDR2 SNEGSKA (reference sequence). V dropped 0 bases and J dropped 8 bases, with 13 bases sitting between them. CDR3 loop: CSARDGTTRGELFF. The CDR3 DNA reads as TGCAGTGCTAGAGATGGCACAACGAGGGGGGAGCTGTTTTTT.

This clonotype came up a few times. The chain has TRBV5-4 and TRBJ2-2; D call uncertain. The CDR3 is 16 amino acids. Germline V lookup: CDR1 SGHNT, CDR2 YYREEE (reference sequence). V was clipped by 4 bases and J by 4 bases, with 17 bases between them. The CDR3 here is CASSPTRVLSTGELFF. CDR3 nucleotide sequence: TGTGCCAGCAGCCCTACTCGGGTACTGTCCACCGGGGAGCTGTTTTTT.